The next 20 T cell receptor beta chains were all read from a single sample in a study of T cells after yellow fever vaccination. TCRdb fed the 5' RACE reads into MiXCR, producing one record per CDR3 protein. Among approximately 580,000 distinct CDR3 sequences listed, about 15% were seen once. Sample: PBMCs, taken 5 to 6 days after the first yellow fever vaccination. The receptors here all came from a man aged 18-30 years who received the YFV17D yellow fever vaccine.

CDR3 sequence (DNA): TGTGCCAGTAGTTCAGTGGGAGCGGACGAGCAGTACTTC. Its protein product is CASSSVGADEQYF. This chain uses TRBV19 with TRBJ2-7; D might be TRBD2 (5 bases). V shed 5 bases and J shed 5 bases, with 13 bases lying between them. The CDR3 spans 13 residues. Germline V gene data show CDR1 as LNHDA and CDR2 as SQIVND (reference sequence).

This clonotype was seen more than once but under ten times. The rearrangement links TRBV4-1 to TRBJ1-5; a possible D gene is TRBD1 (6 bases). Trimming shortened V by 6 bases and J by 6 bases, and 15 bases separated the two germline ends. Germline-derived CDR1 and CDR2 are MGHRA and YSYEKL. CDR3 size: 14 residues. The CDR3 bases are TGCGCCAGCAGTCTCACACAGGGATTTCAGCCCCAGCATTTT. This codes for CASSLTQGFQPQHF.

This chain joins TRBV20-1 and TRBJ2-5, with D perhaps being TRBD1 or TRBD2 (5 bases each). Germline CDR1 reads DFQATT; CDR2 reads SNEGSKA (reference sequence). CDR3 length equals 14 residues. Trimming removed 3 bases at V and 5 bases at J, with 16 bases between. The chain's CDR3 is CSARDLGVQETQYF. DNA of the CDR3: TGCAGTGCTAGGGACCTGGGGGTCCAGGAGACCCAGTACTTC.

This clonotype was seen more than once but under ten times. This chain connects TRBV4-2 to TRBJ1-4; no definite D call. The CDR3 runs to 14 residues. V lost 2 bases, J lost 7 bases, and 11 bases lay in between. Germline V gene sequence: CDR1 LGHNA, CDR2 YNFKEQ. In DNA form, the CDR3 reads TGTGCCAGCAGCCAATGGAGGAGCAGTGAAAAACTGTTTTTT. This codes for CASSQWRSSEKLFF.

This clonotype was seen a few times. One end of the junction fails to match germline, which may point to a read error. The V call is TRBV7-7, the J call TRBJ2-1; the match to TRBD2 covers 8 bases. The germline gives CDR1 SSHAT, CDR2 FNYEAQ (reference sequence). This CDR3 spans 14 amino acids. For the CDR3, the DNA is TGTGCTAGCAGCCGAGCGGGGGCAGACAATGAGCAGTTCTTC. Translated, it gives CASSRAGADNEQFF.

In this sample, this clonotype turned up many times. The rearrangement links TRBV7-2 to TRBJ2-7, with D unresolved. The CDR3 spans 14 residues. With 5 bases removed from V and 0 bases from J, the gap between germline ends came to 11 bases. Germline CDR1 and CDR2: SGHTA and FQGNSA. CDR3 sequence (DNA): TGTGCCAGCAGCCCGGCAGGAAGCTCCTACGAGCAGTACTTC. It is translated as CASSPAGSSYEQYF.

This clonotype appeared a few times. This chain links TRBV6-2 or TRBV6-3 with TRBJ2-3; TRBD2 aligns across 7 bases. The CDR3 extends over 16 amino acids. The junction had 11 bases not matched to a gene; V was cut back by 8 bases and J by 0 bases. Per germline, CDR1 MNHEY and CDR2 SVGEGT. The CDR3 DNA reads TGTGCCAGCTTTACCCCGCTAGCGGTTAGCACAGATACGCAGTATTTT. This codes for CASFTPLAVSTDTQYF.

The chain has TRBV12-3 or TRBV12-4 and TRBJ2-5; no clear D. This CDR3 has 12 residues. V gave up 9 bases and J gave up 3 bases, with 11 bases separating them. The CDR3 loop reads CARPRAKETQYF. CDR3 DNA sequence: TGTGCCAGACCCCGGGCCAAAGAGACCCAGTACTTC.

J is TRBJ2-5 and V is TRBV12-3 or TRBV12-4; possibly TRBD2 for D (7 bases). V lost 3 bases, J lost 5 bases, and 13 bases lay in between. This CDR3 is 14 amino acids long. The DNA for the CDR3 is TGTGCCAGCAGTTTCGCGGGGGCCCGGGAGACCCAGTACTTC. Protein product: CASSFAGARETQYF.

The chain couples TRBV7-2 to TRBJ2-5; no firm D call. Trimming cost V 4 bases and J 5 bases, with 11 bases left between them. The CDR3 sequence is 13 residues long. Germline V CDR1 and CDR2: SGHTA, FQGNSA. The CDR3 reads CASSSSVRETQYF. CDR3 sequence (DNA): TGTGCCAGCAGCTCAAGTGTCCGGGAGACCCAGTACTTC.

The CDR3 spells CASDDGFTDTQYF. The CDR3 DNA sequence: TGTGCCAGCGACGACGGATTCACAGATACGCAGTATTTT. V gene TRBV6-2 or TRBV6-3 combines with J gene TRBJ2-3; D ambiguous. This CDR3 spans 13 amino acids. V lost 8 bases, J lost 2 bases, and 11 bases lay in between. Germline V gives CDR1 MNHEY, CDR2 SVGEGT.

J is TRBJ1-5 and V is TRBV28, with D maybe TRBD1 (6 bases). V was shortened by 7 bases and J by 3 bases, with 16 bases between the two germline ends. The CDR3 spans 15 residues. Germline CDR1 MDHEN, CDR2 SYDVKM. The CDR3 here is CASNRRDTDNQPQHF. DNA of the CDR3: TGTGCCAGCAACCGCCGGGACACAGACAATCAGCCCCAGCATTTT.

In this sample, this clonotype turned up a few times. V gene TRBV7-2 combines with J gene TRBJ1-5; 7 bases agree with TRBD1. The CDR3 length is 15 residues. Germline CDR1 reads SGHTA; CDR2 reads FQGNSA. J gave up 2 bases and V 5 bases, and 6 bases lay outside the gene matches. CDR3 region: CASSPGQLGNQPQHF. The DNA of the CDR3 is TGTGCCAGCAGCCCGGGACAGTTGGGCAATCAGCCCCAGCATTTT.

This clonotype was seen many times. This chain joins TRBV5-5 and TRBJ2-5, with D perhaps assigned TRBD1 or TRBD2 (5 bases each). The germline V and J ends were trimmed by 4 bases and 2 bases, with 12 bases remaining between them. CDR1 and CDR2 (germline): SGHKS, YYEKEE (reference sequence). CDR3 length: 14 amino acids. In DNA, the CDR3 is TGTGCCAGCAGCCTGGGGGACCCACAAGAGACCCAGTACTTC. It yields the protein CASSLGDPQETQYF. The complete variable domain, with remaining parts taken from reference TRBV5-5 and TRBJ2-5, reads DAGVTQSPTHLIKTRGQQVTLRCSPISGHKSVSWYQQVLGQGPQFIFQYYEKEERGRGNFPDRFSARQFPNYSSELNVNALLLGDSALYLCASSLGDPQETQYFGPGTRLLVL.

In DNA form, the CDR3 reads TGCGCCAGCAGCCGCCTCCCTAGCGGGGGGTCCTACAATGAGCAGTTCTTC. Translation gives CASSRLPSGGSYNEQFF. The J gene is TRBJ2-1, the V gene TRBV4-1; TRBD2 agrees at 11 bases. The trim removed 4 bases at V and 1 base at J, leaving 6 bases unmatched. The CDR3 sequence is 17 residues long. Germline V gene lookup returns CDR1 MGHRA and CDR2 YSYEKL.

This clonotype was seen a few times. This chain links TRBV27 with TRBJ2-7; D is ambiguous. CDR3 length: 15 residues. V was clipped by 5 bases and J by 0 bases, with 14 bases between them. Germline CDR1 MNHEY, CDR2 SMNVEV (reference sequence). CDR3 amino acids: CASSAPTAHSYEQYF. For the CDR3, the DNA is TGTGCCAGCAGTGCCCCGACGGCCCACTCCTACGAGCAGTACTTC.

The chain links TRBV6-5 to TRBJ1-1, with D tentatively TRBD1 (5 bases). This CDR3 comprises 12 residues. The V gene's germline CDR1 is MNHEY and CDR2 SVGAGI. The CDR3 reads CAVGPDDTEAFF. Written as DNA, the CDR3 is TGTGCGGTGGGACCGGACGACACTGAAGCTTTCTTT.

The V gene is TRBV4-3, the J gene TRBJ1-6, with TRBD1 matching 7 bases. The CDR3 covers 18 residues. Germline V gene sequence: CDR1 LGHNA, CDR2 YSLEER. With V trimmed by 3 bases and J by 0 bases, 8 bases remained unmatched. The CDR3, as DNA: TGCGCCAGCAGCCATAGCGACAGGGAGAGCTCCTATAATTCACCCCTCCACTTT. This sequence encodes CASSHSDRESSYNSPLHF.

This clonotype has more than one count but fewer than ten. This chain joins TRBV19 and TRBJ2-1; no definite D call. In germline, CDR1 is LNHDA, CDR2 SQIVND (reference sequence). V was pared by 5 bases and J by 3 bases, with 11 bases between. The CDR3 is 14 residues long. Here the CDR3 DNA reads TGTGCCAGTAGTCGGCAGGCTATCTACAATGAGCAGTTCTTC. This translates into CASSRQAIYNEQFF.

The sample holds a few counts of this clonotype. The chain links TRBV6-2 or TRBV6-3 to TRBJ2-5, with TRBD2 matching 15 bases. Germline CDR1 reads MNHEY; CDR2 reads SVGEGT. J lost 2 bases, V lost 6 bases, and 7 bases had no gene match. The CDR3 is 17 amino acids. The CDR3: CASSFGLAGGRQETQYF. In DNA form, the CDR3 reads TGTGCCAGCAGCTTTGGACTAGCGGGGGGGAGACAAGAGACCCAGTACTTC.